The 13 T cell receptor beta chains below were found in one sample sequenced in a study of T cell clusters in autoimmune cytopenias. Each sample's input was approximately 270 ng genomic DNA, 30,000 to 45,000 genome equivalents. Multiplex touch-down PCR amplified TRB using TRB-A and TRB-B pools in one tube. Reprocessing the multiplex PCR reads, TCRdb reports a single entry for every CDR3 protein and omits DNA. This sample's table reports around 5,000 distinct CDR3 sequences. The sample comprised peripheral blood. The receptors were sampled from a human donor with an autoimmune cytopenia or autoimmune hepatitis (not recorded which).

CDR3 sequence reads: CASSPSNGGYEQYF. This chain joins TRBV18 and TRBJ2-7; no DNA is available, so the TRBD1 call from TCRdb remains unchecked. This CDR3 region has 14 residues. Germline V lookup: CDR1 KGHSH, CDR2 LQKENI.

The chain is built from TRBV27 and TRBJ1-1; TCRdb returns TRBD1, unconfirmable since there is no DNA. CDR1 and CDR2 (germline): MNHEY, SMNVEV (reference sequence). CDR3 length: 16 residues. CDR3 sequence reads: CASSPQGALSYTEAFF.

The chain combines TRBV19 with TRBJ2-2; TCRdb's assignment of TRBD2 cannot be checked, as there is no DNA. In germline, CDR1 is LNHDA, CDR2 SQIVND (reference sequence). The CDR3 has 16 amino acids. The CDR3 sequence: CASSSGLAGPTGELFF.

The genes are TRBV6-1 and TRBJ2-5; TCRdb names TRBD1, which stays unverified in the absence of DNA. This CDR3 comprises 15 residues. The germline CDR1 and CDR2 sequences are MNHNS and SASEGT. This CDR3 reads CASSEGAGAQETQYF.

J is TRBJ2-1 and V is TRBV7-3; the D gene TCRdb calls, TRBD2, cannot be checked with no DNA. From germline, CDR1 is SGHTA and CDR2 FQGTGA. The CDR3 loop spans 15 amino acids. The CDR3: CASSPLAGADNEQFF.

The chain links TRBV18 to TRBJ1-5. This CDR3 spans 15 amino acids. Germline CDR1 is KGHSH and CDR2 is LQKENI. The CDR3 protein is CASSLQPGLSEPQHF.

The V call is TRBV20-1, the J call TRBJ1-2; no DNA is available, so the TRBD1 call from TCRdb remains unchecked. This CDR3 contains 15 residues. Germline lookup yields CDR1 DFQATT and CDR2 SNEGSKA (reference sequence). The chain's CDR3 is CSARDRTGANYGYTF.

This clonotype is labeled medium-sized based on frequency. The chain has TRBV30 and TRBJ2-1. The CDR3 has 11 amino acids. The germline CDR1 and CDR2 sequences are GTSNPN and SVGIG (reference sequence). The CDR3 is CAWISYNEQFF.

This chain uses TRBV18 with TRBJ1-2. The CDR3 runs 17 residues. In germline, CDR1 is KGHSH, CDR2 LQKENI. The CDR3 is CASSPPGGASRMVGYTF. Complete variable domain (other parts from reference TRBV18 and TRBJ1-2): NAGVMQNPRHLVRRRGQEARLRCSPMKGHSHVYWYRQLPEEGLKFMVYLQKENIIDESGMPKERFSAEFPKEGPSILRIQQVVRGDSAAYFCASSPPGGASRMVGYTFGSGTRLTVV.

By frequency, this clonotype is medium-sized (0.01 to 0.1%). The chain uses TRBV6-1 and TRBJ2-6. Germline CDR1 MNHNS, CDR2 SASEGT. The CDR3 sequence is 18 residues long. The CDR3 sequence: CASSERPGVFSGANVLTF.

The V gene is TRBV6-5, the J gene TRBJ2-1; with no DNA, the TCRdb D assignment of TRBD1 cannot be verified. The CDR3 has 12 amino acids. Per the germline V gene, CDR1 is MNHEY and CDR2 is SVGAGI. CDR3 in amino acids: CASTTAYNEQFF.

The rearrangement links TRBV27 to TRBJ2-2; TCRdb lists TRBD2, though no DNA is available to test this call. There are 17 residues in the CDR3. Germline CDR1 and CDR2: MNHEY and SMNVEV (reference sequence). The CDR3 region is CASSLSTSGLVTGELFF.

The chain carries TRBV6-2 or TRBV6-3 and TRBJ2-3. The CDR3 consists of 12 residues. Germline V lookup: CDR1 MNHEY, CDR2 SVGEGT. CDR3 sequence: CASSLSTDTQYF.